This TCR beta chain emerged from a study of cytomegalovirus exposure and HLA in healthy donors (dated by TCRdb to 2016 to 2017). About the full investigation: According to an earlier analysis of a few hundred of the donors, some 180 million T cells yielded roughly 110 million unique TCR beta sequences and more than 250 Gb of sequence data. An early release covering 500 to 750 HLA-typed donors comprised approximately 300 gigabases of sequencing data and approximately 80 million unique TCR sequences. The genetic ancestry cluster associated with self-reported Caucasian donors included roughly 84% of the roughly 360 genotyped donors. The study aimed to test whether signatures of past pathogen exposure could be identified by cataloging public T cell receptors. Using immunosequencing, the study profiled T cell repertoires from around 680 subjects and related those repertoires to cytomegalovirus serostatus. Besides the first cohort of roughly 700 subjects, a separate validation cohort made up of 120 different subjects was used. The study combined high-throughput TCR immunosequencing, statistical association of individual TCRs with disease status, and machine learning to predict cytomegalovirus infection status. A later analysis re-examined previously published TCR beta repertoires from just over 650 donors and added high-resolution HLA genotyping to investigate patterns of TCR occurrence. The later analysis used no new phenotypic data to find candidate immune exposures, relying instead on TCR beta sequences and their occurrence across donors. An earlier analysis of approximately 500 of the donors applied high-throughput TCR beta sequencing to assess whether each TCR beta V gene segment acted as functional or pseudogenic. Donor age, sex, ethnicity and CMV serostatus were compiled together with the repertoire data. In a later genetic analysis, genome-wide SNP genotypes for about three fifths of the roughly 670 donors were used, and that subset was treated as a discovery cohort. All discovery cohort repertoires had been generated using a single sequencing platform. Class I and class II HLA loci were covered by the typing at four-digit resolution. The number of typed donors differed by locus: about 629-630 for A, B, C, DRB1 and DQB1; 500 to 550 for DQA1; approximately 600 for DPA1; and approximately 450 for DPB1. A few DR-DQ haplotypes were treated as single units for association and clustering because of strong linkage in the cohort. Among around 400 genotyped donors of the cohort, an average of approximately 240,000 unique TCR beta nucleotide sequences was sequenced per donor, of which approximately 18% were non-productive.

Libraries were made using the immunoSEQ multiplex PCR assay. A mixture of 60 forward primers for TCR Vbeta segments and 13 reverse primers for TCR Jbeta segments was used in the multiplex PCR. The CDR3 region of rearranged TCR beta genes was amplified from genomic DNA with a multiplex PCR assay. On the Illumina HiSeq System, the amplified TCR beta libraries were sequenced as 87-base-pair reads. Per the source publication's procedure: Across the 670 or so repertoires, a later analysis counted tens of millions of unique TCR beta chains, approximately 10 million of which were shared by at least two donors. A nearest-neighbor algorithm error-corrected the raw reads and collapsed the reads into unique sequences, merging closely related sequences to remove PCR and sequencing errors. To assign V, D and J gene segments, CDR3 sequences were aligned to IMGT reference sequences. Each retained sequence needed at least a six-nucleotide match to both a V gene segment and a J gene segment. Rearrangements were called productive when the CDR3 lacked stop codons and stayed in frame with V and J; all others were non-productive. Following IMGT convention, CDR3 was defined as the stretch from the second conserved V-encoded cysteine up to the conserved J-encoded phenylalanine. The earlier analysis of a few hundred of the donors excluded sequences that lacked an unambiguous match to a single V gene segment. An earlier analysis of 587 of the donors called V segments functional above 56.7% productive rearrangements and segregating when the between-donor standard deviation exceeded 5%. A statistical classification framework was built for diagnosing cytomegalovirus status from the catalog of TCR beta chain sequences. V and J gene assignment, in a later analysis, came from comparing TCR nucleotide sequences with IMGT/GENE-DB human TR gene sequences. Using the TCRdist pipeline, a later analysis assigned CDR3 sequences along with most-parsimonious VDJ recombination scenarios. In a later analysis, every TCR beta chain was defined by the combination of its CDR3 amino acid sequence and its V-gene family, and reads without a unique V-gene family were dropped. A later analysis removed 500 to 600 highly shared, low-generation-probability nucleotide sequences to deal with suspected cross-contamination and a sequencing artifact. For each public chain, a later analysis derived a clonal expansion index from normalized ranks of inferred template counts within each repertoire. A later analysis computed generation probabilities with a VDJ recombination model fitted to out-of-frame rearrangements, and checked the results against IGoR. Hypergeometric tests were used in a later analysis to score TCR-TCR, TCR-HLA and TCR-CMV co-occurrence, with a repertoire-size bias correction applied to the TCR pairs. A later analysis estimated false discovery rates by permuting HLA or CMV assignments 20 times. A later analysis grouped co-occurring TCRs with DBSCAN, adding TCRdist sequence similarity when clustering within HLA-allele-positive subsets. Repertoires with fewer than 30,000 or more than 120,000 public chains were left out of co-occurrence clustering, as were roughly five repertoires with anomalous nucleotide sharing. TCRdb retrieved this table from immuneACCESS and kept in-frame rearrangements only. Not all clones are present; in checked studies, unresolved V genes account for under half, and no reason is known for the remainder. For V, J and clone size, that table is used; D and trimming come from the DNA. The sample contains about 120,000 clones, roughly 70% of them found a single time. Of the sample, approximately 10% is held by the ten largest clones.

This clone has only one observation. Its recognized antigen is unknown. No base quality values were provided; no much bigger clone lies one nucleotide off. In total, roughly 670 healthy bone marrow donors made up the cohort. At the time of sampling, every cohort member was nominally healthy, though immune exposures that went unrecorded were likely present. The donor was CMV seropositive and belonged to the group of a few hundred seropositive cohort members. A peripheral blood sample was collected from each donor, and TCR beta sequencing was performed on peripheral blood mononuclear cells. The Qiagen DNeasy Blood Extraction Kit was used to extract genomic DNA from the blood cell samples. What the work shows at the level of the full study, not this receptor alone: CMV serostatus was the only immune exposure information available for the cohort. A later analysis found that most CMV-associated TCR beta chains appeared HLA-restricted, with HLA associations seemingly driven largely by CMV exposure. Compared with the 666-donor mean, donors in an Asian-associated ancestry cluster had fewer N-insertions in productive TCRs, according to a later genetic analysis. Assigning TCR associations to individual alleles was difficult when HLA alleles, especially DR and DQ, strongly co-occurred. In a later analysis, HLA-associated TCR beta chains showed more clonal expansion and lower generation probabilities than non-associated chains that were equally common. Sequencing depth was assumed to be roughly uniform across donors in the presence/absence analyses, though that assumption may not hold. Correlated functional status among segregating V segments might reflect linkage disequilibrium, but an unknown experimental factor could not be ruled out. Because HLA typing was unavailable for some donors at each locus, only the typed subset was used in association tests. A cluster of highly shared sequence variants was judged likely to represent a technical artifact of the sequencing pipeline. A total of about 150 TCR beta chains were listed by the study as associated with cytomegalovirus. Most TCR sequences were observed very rarely across donors, whereas some public TCRs were present in many individuals. An earlier analysis of around 600 of the donors showed that most TCR beta V segments appeared in productive rearrangements either about 87% or about 30% of the time, which broadly matched IMGT annotations. A later genetic analysis associated a missense DCLRE1C variant with V-gene and J-gene trimming of TCR beta chains, and an independent cohort replicated the association. Three of the identified cytomegalovirus-associated TCR beta chains were confirmed in vitro to be specific for cytomegalovirus antigens. The 87-base-pair reads could not distinguish some IMGT-functional V segments, including TRBV6-2 and TRBV6-3, so those segments were excluded. A further reported finding was that TCR beta sequences accurately predicted the HLA-A and HLA-B alleles for most subjects in the first cohort. Specific HLA alleles were associated with over 15,000 TCR beta sequences at a false discovery rate of 0.05 in a later analysis. The classifier was reported to diagnose cytomegalovirus status with high specificity and sensitivity in both the original and validation cohorts. In a later analysis, several top co-occurrence clusters were reported to appear linked to parvovirus B19, influenza, CMV and Epstein-Barr virus. According to the authors, the approach could potentially be generalized to other disease states and immunological phenotypes. In this cohort, only TCR beta chains were sequenced, and detectable features were limited by the absence of alpha or paired-chain data. Because counts were too low, 15 or so rarely observed V segments, including chromosome 9 orphons, were excluded from the earlier analysis of fewer than 650 of the donors. A later analysis found that TCR association rates varied across HLA loci, with DRB1 alleles showing the most associated TCRs and HLA-C alleles the fewest.

CDR1 SGHRS and CDR2 YFSETQ are derived from the germline V gene. Its CDR3 holds 15 amino acids, cysteine through phenylalanine. Only the CDR3 DNA stays, 45 bases, in frame from base 1. The trim is 2 bases for V and 0 bases for J, with a gap of 10 bases between the germline ends. The sequence derives from a woman aged 50 to 65 in good health and CMV-seropositive. The sequenced material came from PBMCs. The chain is made from TRBV5-1 and TRBJ2-3, with TRBD1 as a weak D call on 5 bases. The CDR3 corresponds to CASSFSPGSTDTQYF. The base sequence is TGCGCCAGCAGCTTTTCCCCAGGGAGCACAGATACGCAGTATTTT.